This TCR beta chain emerged from a study of T cell repertoires in cytomegalovirus infection. Study background: Through public TCR beta signatures, both CMV infection and matching HLA type were indicated. Study-wide findings and caveats: Within the response measured ex vivo, HLA-C-restricted CMV-specific TCR beta clonotypes were dominant.

This CDR3 contains 12 residues. The germline V and J ends were trimmed by 2 bases and 4 bases, with 4 bases remaining between them. Germline V lookup: CDR1 SGHVS, CDR2 FNYEAQ. This clonotype was detected many times. Its target is not known. TCRdb redid the calling of the reads with MiXCR, one entry per CDR3 protein. The repertoire holds roughly 920,000 distinct CDR3 sequences, with 25% to 40% as singletons. This receptor was obtained from a human donor in good health (CMV status not recorded). Some clones in this sample may be carry-over from other donors' samples. The gene calls are TRBV7-6 and TRBJ2-3; D not resolved. The sequenced sample was cultured CD8+ T cells from PBMCs, obtained from culture after CMV antigen stimulation. CDR3 residues: CASSLSADTQYF. The DNA for the CDR3 is TGTGCCAGCAGCTTAAGTGCAGATACGCAGTATTTT.